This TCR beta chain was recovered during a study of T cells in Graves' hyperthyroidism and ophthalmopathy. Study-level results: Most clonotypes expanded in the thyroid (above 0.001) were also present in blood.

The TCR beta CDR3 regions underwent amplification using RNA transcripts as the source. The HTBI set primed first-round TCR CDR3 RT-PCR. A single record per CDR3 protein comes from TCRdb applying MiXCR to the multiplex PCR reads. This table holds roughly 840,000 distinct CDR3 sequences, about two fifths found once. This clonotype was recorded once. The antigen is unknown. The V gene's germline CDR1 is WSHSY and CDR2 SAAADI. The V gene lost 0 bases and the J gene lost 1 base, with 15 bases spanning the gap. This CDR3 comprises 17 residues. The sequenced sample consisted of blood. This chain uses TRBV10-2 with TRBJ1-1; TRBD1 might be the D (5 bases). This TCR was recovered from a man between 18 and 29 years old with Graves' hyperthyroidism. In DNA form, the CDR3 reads TGCGCCAGCAGTGAGTCGGGCAGGCGGGGACGGAACACTGAAGCTTTCTTT. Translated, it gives CASSESGRRGRNTEAFF.